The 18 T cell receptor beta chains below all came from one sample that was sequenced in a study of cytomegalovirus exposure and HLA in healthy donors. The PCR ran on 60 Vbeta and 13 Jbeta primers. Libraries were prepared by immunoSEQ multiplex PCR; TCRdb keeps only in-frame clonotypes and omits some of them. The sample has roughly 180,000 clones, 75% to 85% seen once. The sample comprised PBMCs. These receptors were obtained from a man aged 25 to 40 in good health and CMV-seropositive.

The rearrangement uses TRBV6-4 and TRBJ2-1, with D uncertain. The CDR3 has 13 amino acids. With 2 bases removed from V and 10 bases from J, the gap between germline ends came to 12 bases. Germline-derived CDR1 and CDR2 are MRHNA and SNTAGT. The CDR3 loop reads CASSDQRNGEQFF. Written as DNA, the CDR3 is TGTGCCAGCAGTGACCAGCGCAATGGGGAGCAGTTCTTC.

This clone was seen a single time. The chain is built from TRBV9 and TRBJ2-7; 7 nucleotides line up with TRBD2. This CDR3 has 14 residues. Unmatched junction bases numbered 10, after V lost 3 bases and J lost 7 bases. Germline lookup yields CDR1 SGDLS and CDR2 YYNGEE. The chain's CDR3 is CASSAKGGLGEQYF. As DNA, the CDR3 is TGTGCCAGCAGCGCGAAGGGAGGGCTGGGGGAGCAGTACTTC.

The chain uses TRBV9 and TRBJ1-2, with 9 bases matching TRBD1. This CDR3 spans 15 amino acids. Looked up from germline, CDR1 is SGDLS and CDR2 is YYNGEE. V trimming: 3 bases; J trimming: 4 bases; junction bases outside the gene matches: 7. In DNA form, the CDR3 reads TGTGCCAGCAGCGCTCCGGGACAGGGCATCTATGGCTACACCTTC. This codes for CASSAPGQGIYGYTF.

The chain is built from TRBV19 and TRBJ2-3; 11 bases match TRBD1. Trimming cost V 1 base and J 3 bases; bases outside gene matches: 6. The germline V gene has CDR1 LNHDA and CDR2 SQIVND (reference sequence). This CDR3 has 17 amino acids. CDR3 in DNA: TGTGCCAGTAGTATAGCGGCAGGACAGGGGGCAACAGATACGCAGTATTTT. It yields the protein CASSIAAGQGATDTQYF.

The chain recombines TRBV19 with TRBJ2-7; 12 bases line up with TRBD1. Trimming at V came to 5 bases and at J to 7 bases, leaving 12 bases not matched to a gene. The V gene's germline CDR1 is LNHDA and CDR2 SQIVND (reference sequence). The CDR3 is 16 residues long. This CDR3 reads CASSASGTGGAGEQYF. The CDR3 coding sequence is TGTGCCAGTAGTGCCTCCGGGACAGGGGGCGCGGGGGAGCAGTACTTC.

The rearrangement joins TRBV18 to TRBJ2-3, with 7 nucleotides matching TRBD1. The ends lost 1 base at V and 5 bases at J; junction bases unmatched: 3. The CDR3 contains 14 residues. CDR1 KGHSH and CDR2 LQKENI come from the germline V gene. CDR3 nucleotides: TGTGCCAGCTCACCACAGGGGGCCAAAGATACGCAGTATTTT. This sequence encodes CASSPQGAKDTQYF.

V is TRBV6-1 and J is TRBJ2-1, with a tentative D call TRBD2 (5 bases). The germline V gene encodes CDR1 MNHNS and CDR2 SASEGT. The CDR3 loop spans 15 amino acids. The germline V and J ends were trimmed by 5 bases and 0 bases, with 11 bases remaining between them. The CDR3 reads CASSPPGSSYNEQFF. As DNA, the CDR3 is TGTGCCAGCAGTCCCCCGGGGAGCTCCTACAATGAGCAGTTCTTC.

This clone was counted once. The DNA for the CDR3 is TGTGCCAGCAGCGTAGAGGGTACGGGACTGGACGAGCAGTACTTC. This sequence encodes CASSVEGTGLDEQYF. This sequence joins TRBV9 and TRBJ2-7; D perhaps matches TRBD2 (6 bases). Deletions cut 0 bases from V and 5 bases from J, with 15 bases between. Germline loops: CDR1 SGDLS, CDR2 YYNGEE. The CDR3 totals 15 residues.

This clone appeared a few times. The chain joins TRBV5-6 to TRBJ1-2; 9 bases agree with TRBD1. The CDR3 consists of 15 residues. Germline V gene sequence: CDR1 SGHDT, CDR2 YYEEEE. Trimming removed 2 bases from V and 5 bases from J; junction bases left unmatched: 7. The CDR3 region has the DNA TGTGCCAGCAGCTTTTCCGGGACAGGGCAGTATGGCTACACCTTC. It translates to CASSFSGTGQYGYTF. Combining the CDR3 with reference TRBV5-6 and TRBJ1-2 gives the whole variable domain DAGVTQSPTHLIKTRGQQVTLRCSPKSGHDTVSWYQQALGQGPQFIFQYYEEEERQRGNFPDRFSGHQFPNYSSELNVNALLLGDSALYLCASSFSGTGQYGYTFGSGTRLTVV.

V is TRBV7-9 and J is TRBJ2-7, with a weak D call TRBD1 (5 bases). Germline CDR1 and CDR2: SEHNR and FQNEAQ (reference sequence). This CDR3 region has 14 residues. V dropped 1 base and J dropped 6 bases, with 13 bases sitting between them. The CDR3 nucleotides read TGTGCCAGCAGCTTAGACAGGTTGGTGGGCGAGCAGTACTTC. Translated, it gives CASSLDRLVGEQYF.

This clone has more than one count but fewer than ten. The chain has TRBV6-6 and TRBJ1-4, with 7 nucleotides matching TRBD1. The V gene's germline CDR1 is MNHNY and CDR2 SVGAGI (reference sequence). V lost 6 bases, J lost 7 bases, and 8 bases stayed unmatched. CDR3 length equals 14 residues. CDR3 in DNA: TGTGCCAGCAGCCACGGACAGGAGGCTGAAAAACTGTTTTTT. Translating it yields CASSHGQEAEKLFF.

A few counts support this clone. The CDR3 sequence: CASSTIAGDTQYF. CDR3 DNA sequence: TGTGCCAGCAGCACCATAGCGGGAGATACGCAGTATTTT. This chain connects TRBV11-3 to TRBJ2-3, with 7 bases identical to TRBD2. Per germline, CDR1 SGHNT and CDR2 YENEEA. V shed 5 bases, J shed 5 bases, and the junction held 4 bases outside the gene matches. CDR3 length: 13 amino acids.

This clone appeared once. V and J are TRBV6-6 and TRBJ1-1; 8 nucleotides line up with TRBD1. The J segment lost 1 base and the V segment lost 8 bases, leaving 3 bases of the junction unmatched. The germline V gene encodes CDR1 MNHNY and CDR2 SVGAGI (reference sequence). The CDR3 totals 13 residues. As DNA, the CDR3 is TGTGCCAGCTCAGACAGGGGGAACACTGAAGCTTTCTTT. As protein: CASSDRGNTEAFF.

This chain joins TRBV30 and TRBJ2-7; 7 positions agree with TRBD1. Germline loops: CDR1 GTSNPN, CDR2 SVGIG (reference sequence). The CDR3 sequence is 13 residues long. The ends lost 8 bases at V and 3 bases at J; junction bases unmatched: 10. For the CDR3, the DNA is TGTGCCCGGATACAGGGGAAGCTCTACGAGCAGTACTTC. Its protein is CARIQGKLYEQYF.

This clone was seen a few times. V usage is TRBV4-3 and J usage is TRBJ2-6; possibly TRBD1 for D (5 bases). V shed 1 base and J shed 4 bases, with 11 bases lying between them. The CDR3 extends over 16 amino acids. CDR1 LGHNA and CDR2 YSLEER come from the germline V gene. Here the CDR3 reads CASSQGTGSGANVLTF. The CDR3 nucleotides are TGCGCCAGCAGCCAAGGTACAGGCTCCGGGGCCAACGTCCTGACTTTC.

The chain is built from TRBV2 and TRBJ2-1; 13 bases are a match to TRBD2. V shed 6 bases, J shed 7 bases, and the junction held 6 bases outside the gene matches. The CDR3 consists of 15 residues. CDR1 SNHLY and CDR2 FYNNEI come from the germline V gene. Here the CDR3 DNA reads TGTGCCAGCAGGGGGACTAGCGGGGAAGTGAATGAGCAGTTCTTC. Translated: CASRGTSGEVNEQFF.

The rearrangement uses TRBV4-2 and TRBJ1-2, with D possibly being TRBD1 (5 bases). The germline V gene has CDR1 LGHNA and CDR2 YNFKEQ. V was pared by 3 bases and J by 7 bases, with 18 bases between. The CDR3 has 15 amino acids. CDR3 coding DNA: TGTGCCAGCAGCCACCCGGGGACTTCTTTTAGTGGCTACACCTTC. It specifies CASSHPGTSFSGYTF.

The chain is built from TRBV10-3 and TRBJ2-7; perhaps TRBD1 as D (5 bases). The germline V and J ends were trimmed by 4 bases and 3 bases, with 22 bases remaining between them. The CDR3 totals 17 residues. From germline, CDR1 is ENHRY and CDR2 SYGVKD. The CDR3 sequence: CAISVGRVVQGFYEQYF. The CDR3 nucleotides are TGTGCCATCAGTGTTGGACGGGTTGTGCAGGGATTCTACGAGCAGTACTTC.